Following are 27 T cell receptor beta chains from one sample sequenced in a study of cytomegalovirus exposure and HLA in healthy donors (TCRdb year 2017). The receptor library was made with the immunoSEQ multiplex PCR assay. A mixture of 60 forward primers for TCR Vbeta segments and 13 reverse primers for TCR Jbeta segments was used in the multiplex PCR. This is the immuneACCESS table as TCRdb keeps it, with only in-frame sequences that have V and J called. A part of the clones is gone; compared with another copy, unresolved V genes explain less than half, and the rest is unexplained. Here the sample has 100,000 to 150,000 clones; just under 75% occur a single time. The top ten hold about 4.3% of the sample. The sample taken for sequencing was PBMCs. These receptors all stem from a man between 60 and 75 years old in good health and CMV-seropositive.

The genes are TRBV9 and TRBJ1-3; 8 positions match TRBD1. V lost 3 bases and J lost 7; bases outside the gene matches: 6. The germline V gene has CDR1 SGDLS and CDR2 YYNGEE. The CDR3 length is 14 residues. Written as DNA, the CDR3 is TGTGCCAGCAGCGCAACAGGGGGGTACAACACCATATATTTT. It translates to CASSATGGYNTIYF.

V and J are TRBV4-1 and TRBJ2-2; TRBD1 might be the D (6 bases). Trimming cost V 4 bases and J 2 bases, with 17 bases left between them. The CDR3 loop spans 17 amino acids. The germline V gene encodes CDR1 MGHRA and CDR2 YSYEKL. The CDR3 bases are TGCGCCAGCAGCCGTAACAGGGTGAGCGTAAACACCGGGGAGCTGTTTTTT. It codes for CASSRNRVSVNTGELFF.

The V and J genes are TRBV5-5 and TRBJ2-7; weak D call: TRBD1 (5 bases). CDR1 SGHKS and CDR2 YYEKEE come from the germline V gene (reference sequence). Trimming shortened V by 2 bases and J by 2 bases, and 8 bases separated the two germline ends. There are 13 residues in the CDR3. CDR3 in DNA: TGTGCCAGCAGCTTTTCAGGGACCTACGAGCAGTACTTC. Translation: CASSFSGTYEQYF.

This sequence joins TRBV5-1 and TRBJ2-7; 11 bases agree with TRBD2. Unmatched junction bases numbered 3, after V lost 3 bases and J lost 1 base. Germline V gene lookup returns CDR1 SGHRS and CDR2 YFSETQ. The CDR3 totals 15 residues. CDR3 DNA: TGCGCCAGCAGCTCTAGCGGGGGGATATCCTACGAGCAGTACTTC. Translation: CASSSSGGISYEQYF.

This rearrangement joins TRBV18 to TRBJ2-5, with unresolved D. The CDR3 spans 13 residues. V was shortened by 2 bases and J by 1 base, with 5 bases between the two germline ends. Germline assignment: CDR1 KGHSH and CDR2 LQKENI. The DNA for the CDR3 is TGTGCCAGCTCACCAGCAGTCCAAGAGACCCAGTACTTC. Translating gives CASSPAVQETQYF.

This chain uses TRBV2 with TRBJ2-7; no definite D call. The CDR3 runs to 11 residues. With 9 bases removed from V and 3 bases from J, the gap between germline ends came to 9 bases. Per the germline V gene, CDR1 is SNHLY and CDR2 is FYNNEI. CDR3 residues: CASRLIYEQYF. CDR3 DNA: TGTGCCAGTCGACTCATCTACGAGCAGTACTTC.

This rearrangement joins TRBV19 to TRBJ2-1; possibly TRBD1 for D (5 bases). V dropped 8 bases and J dropped 10 bases, with 21 bases sitting between them. The CDR3 has 14 amino acids. CDR1 LNHDA and CDR2 SQIVND come from the germline V gene (reference sequence). The CDR3 region has the DNA TGTGCCAGTTCCTTACAGGACCGACAAGGGGAGCAGTTCTTC. Encoded protein: CASSLQDRQGEQFF.

The gene calls are TRBV19 and TRBJ2-3; 8 nucleotides match TRBD1. The CDR3 runs to 14 residues. CDR1 and CDR2 (germline): LNHDA, SQIVND (reference sequence). Trimming took 5 bases from V and 2 from J; bases not matched to a gene: 3. The CDR3 nucleotides read TGTGCCAGTAGTCCGACAGGGGTCACAGATACGCAGTATTTT. Translated: CASSPTGVTDTQYF.

This sequence joins TRBV27 and TRBJ2-2; no reliable D call. V lost 3 bases and J 4 bases, leaving 12 bases between the germline ends. Germline values: CDR1 MNHEY, CDR2 SMNVEV (reference sequence). The CDR3 contains 15 residues. In nucleotides, the CDR3 is TGTGCCAGCAGTTTCTGGGCAGGAACCACCGGGGAGCTGTTTTTT. Encoded protein: CASSFWAGTTGELFF.

This clone showed up just once. The rearrangement uses TRBV6-4 and TRBJ1-3; D unclear. The CDR3 runs to 16 residues. The V gene lost 6 bases and the J gene lost 0 bases, with 15 bases spanning the gap. Germline CDR1 reads MRHNA; CDR2 reads SNTAGT. The DNA for the CDR3 is TGTGCCAGCAGCGTCTTTCGGTCAAGCTCTGGAAACACCATATATTTT. It translates to CASSVFRSSSGNTIYF.

This chain joins TRBV6-6 and TRBJ2-3; 8 nucleotides agree with TRBD2. Germline trimming cut 6 bases from V and 2 bases from J; bases unmatched to any gene: 10. The CDR3 has 16 amino acids. The germline V gene encodes CDR1 MNHNY and CDR2 SVGAGI (reference sequence). CDR3 nucleotides: TGTGCCAGCAGCCCCGAGCGGGGGCGAAACACAGATACGCAGTATTTT. Encoded protein: CASSPERGRNTDTQYF.

This clone came up a few times. CDR3 sequence: CASSEEGLENSPLHF. The CDR3 coding sequence is TGTGCCAGCAGTGAGGAGGGCCTGGAGAATTCACCCCTCCACTTT. The chain employs TRBV6-1 and TRBJ1-6; the D is unclear. This CDR3 contains 15 residues. CDR1 is MNHNS and CDR2 is SASEGT in the germline V gene. Trimming took 3 bases from V and 7 from J, leaving 13 bases between them.

V is TRBV27 and J is TRBJ1-2; TRBD1 might be the D (6 bases). The ends were cut back, 4 bases at V and 1 base at J, with 10 bases in the middle. The CDR3 consists of 14 residues. From germline, CDR1 is MNHEY and CDR2 SMNVEV (reference sequence). The CDR3 nucleotides read TGTGCCAGCAGTTCTACAGGGAGTAACTATGGCTACACCTTC. Translated: CASSSTGSNYGYTF.

CDR3 sequence: CASSSLSSGGRDTQYF. Written as DNA, the CDR3 is TGTGCCAGCAGCTCCCTATCTAGCGGGGGAAGAGATACGCAGTATTTT. V is TRBV5-6 and J is TRBJ2-3; 10 bases are shared with TRBD2. There are 16 residues in the CDR3. The germline V gene has CDR1 SGHDT and CDR2 YYEEEE. Trimming at V came to 3 bases and at J to 5 bases, leaving 9 bases not matched to a gene.

The V gene is TRBV6-5, the J gene TRBJ2-7, with D possibly TRBD1 on 7 matching bases. CDR1 and CDR2 from the germline V gene are MNHEY and SVGAGI. V lost 9 bases and J 3 bases, leaving 21 bases between the germline ends. This CDR3 has 15 amino acids. The CDR3 here is CASLTRGELSYEQYF. The DNA for the CDR3 is TGTGCCAGTTTAACCAGGGGGGAACTGAGCTACGAGCAGTACTTC.

This clone was observed a few times. The V and J genes are TRBV4-1 and TRBJ1-1; D is unclear. The CDR3 is 13 amino acids. Trimming took off 8 bases at V and 4 bases at J, with 14 bases between the two ends. Germline V CDR1 and CDR2: MGHRA, YSYEKL. The CDR3 DNA sequence: TGCGCCAGCCGAACCCTCGGGGTCACTGAAGCTTTCTTT. It translates to CASRTLGVTEAFF.

This chain uses TRBV27 with TRBJ2-1; D is possibly TRBD2 (5 bases). The V gene's germline CDR1 is MNHEY and CDR2 SMNVEV (reference sequence). This CDR3 comprises 13 residues. Trimming shortened V by 6 bases and J by 5 bases, and 11 bases separated the two germline ends. The CDR3 here is CASSIRTHNEQFF. The CDR3 DNA reads TGTGCCAGCAGCATCCGGACTCACAATGAGCAGTTCTTC.

This clone has just a few counts. This chain uses TRBV6-1 with TRBJ2-5; maybe TRBD2 (6 bases). V was cut by 2 bases and J by 5 bases, with 12 bases left in between. Germline lookup yields CDR1 MNHNS and CDR2 SASEGT. The CDR3 has 14 amino acids. The DNA for the CDR3 is TGTGCCAGCAGTGAATGGAGGGGAGAGGAGACCCAGTACTTC. This encodes CASSEWRGEETQYF.

The table lists this clone with a count of one. The V and J genes are TRBV6-5 and TRBJ2-5, with D perhaps matching TRBD2 (6 bases). In germline, CDR1 is MNHEY, CDR2 SVGAGI. This CDR3 contains 13 residues. V lost 7 bases and J 2 bases, leaving 11 bases between the germline ends. CDR3 in DNA: TGTGCCAGCACCTACGGGGGTCAAGAGACCCAGTACTTC. Its protein product is CASTYGGQETQYF.

The V and J genes are TRBV30 and TRBJ1-3, with D possibly TRBD1 on 6 matching bases. Germline loops: CDR1 GTSNPN, CDR2 SVGIG (reference sequence). V shed 2 bases and J shed 0 bases, with 20 bases lying between them. The CDR3 has 18 residues. The CDR3: CAWSHVFTHRASGNTIYF. CDR3 bases: TGTGCCTGGAGTCATGTATTCACCCACAGGGCCTCTGGAAACACCATATATTTT. Using reference TRBV30 and TRBJ1-3 for the parts outside the CDR3, the full variable domain is SQTIHQWPATLVQPVGSPLSLECTVEGTSNPNLYWYRQAAGRGLQLLFYSVGIGQISSEVPQNLSASRPQDRQFILSSKKLLLSDSGFYLCAWSHVFTHRASGNTIYFGEGSWLTVV.

The rearrangement links TRBV28 to TRBJ2-3, with a possible D match to TRBD2 (5 bases). The germline V and J ends were trimmed by 6 bases and 4 bases, with 11 bases remaining between them. The germline gives CDR1 MDHEN, CDR2 SYDVKM. The CDR3 totals 13 residues. The CDR3 sequence is CASRPSSSDTQYF. In DNA, the CDR3 is TGTGCCAGCAGGCCCTCTAGCTCAGATACGCAGTATTTT.

The chain links TRBV2 to TRBJ1-3; unclear D gene. Germline V lookup: CDR1 SNHLY, CDR2 FYNNEI. The CDR3 length is 12 residues. V was shortened by 7 bases and J by 8 bases, with 12 bases between the two germline ends. This chain's CDR3 is CASTREVHTIYF. For the CDR3, the DNA is TGTGCCAGCACCAGAGAGGTACACACCATATATTTT. Filled out from reference TRBV2 and TRBJ1-3, the complete variable domain reads EPEVTQTPSHQVTQMGQEVILRCVPISNHLYFYWYRQILGQKVEFLVSFYNNEISEKSEIFDDQFSVERPDGSNFTLKIRSTKLEDSAMYFCASTREVHTIYFGEGSWLTVV.

The table lists this clone with a count of one. J is TRBJ1-1 and V is TRBV15, with D maybe TRBD1 (6 bases). Deletions cut 5 bases from V and 7 bases from J, with 26 bases between. Germline lookup yields CDR1 LNHNV and CDR2 YYDKDF (reference sequence). The CDR3 covers 17 residues. Here the CDR3 reads CATSPSRGVGRGGEAFF. In nucleotides, the CDR3 is TGTGCCACCAGCCCGAGCCGTGGTGTTGGGAGGGGGGGTGAAGCTTTCTTT.

The chain uses TRBV28 and TRBJ2-1; possibly TRBD2 for D (6 bases). The CDR3 contains 14 residues. V was shortened by 2 bases and J by 6 bases, with 11 bases between the two germline ends. Germline CDR1 and CDR2: MDHEN and SYDVKM. CDR3 coding DNA: TGTGCCAGCAGTTTAGCGGGGTCAGTCAATGAGCAGTTCTTC. Translating it yields CASSLAGSVNEQFF.

The rearrangement uses TRBV10-3 and TRBJ2-7, with 8 bases matching TRBD1. This CDR3 is 13 amino acids long. CDR1 ENHRY and CDR2 SYGVKD come from the germline V gene. After removal of 1 base from V and 12 bases from J, the junction contained 8 bases not matched to a gene. CDR3 nucleotide sequence: TGTGCCATCAGTGAGTACGTCGGACAGGGTCTGTACTTC. It specifies CAISEYVGQGLYF.

In DNA, the CDR3 is TGTGCCAGCAGCCACGGACTAGCGGGGGACTGGGGGCAGTTCTTC. Translation gives CASSHGLAGDWGQFF. The chain couples TRBV5-6 to TRBJ2-1; 13 positions match TRBD2. Germline V gene lookup returns CDR1 SGHDT and CDR2 YYEEEE. CDR3 length equals 15 residues. Trimming cost V 4 bases and J 12 bases; bases outside gene matches: 10.

The V call is TRBV27, the J call TRBJ2-1, with D possibly being TRBD1 (7 bases). The germline gives CDR1 MNHEY, CDR2 SMNVEV (reference sequence). This CDR3 has 13 residues. V gave up 3 bases and J gave up 10 bases, with 13 bases separating them. CDR3 in amino acids: CASSFPGGREQFF. The CDR3 nucleotides are TGTGCCAGCAGTTTCCCAGGGGGGAGGGAGCAGTTCTTC.